The sequence of this T cell receptor beta chain was determined in a study of identical twins (dated by TCRdb to the mid-2010s). With regard to the full study: To test whether fetal clonotypes persist, this study deep-sequenced TCR alpha and beta repertoires from monozygotic twins, from unrelated adults of various ages, and from cord blood. To rule out contamination, replicate twin experiments were performed at different times with different library preparation protocols.

Every donor in the study was a healthy Caucasian. Miltenyi CD45RO+ enrichment and human naive T-cell isolation kits were used to isolate memory (CD45RO+) and naive T cells from PBMC. Results the study describes overall, beyond this receptor: Out-of-frame TCR alpha sequences shared between twins showed an excess of low generation-probability sequences compared with coincidental sharing between unrelated individuals. Invariant T cells such as MAIT and iNKT could partly confound zero-insertion analyses, although diverse VJ usage argued against such confounding for most clonotypes. Because the same donors could not be followed over many years, conclusions were based on cross-sectional statistical analysis. Recombination models systematically underestimated out-of-frame TCR alpha sharing in monozygotic twins but agreed with sharing between unrelated individuals. Fewer insertions were carried by abundant cord blood beta clonotypes; a weaker similar trend was observed in young adult naive repertoires, while no such trend was observed in memory repertoires. In beta out-of-frame sequences, excess twin sharing was weaker, because having fewer shared sequences lowered the signal-to-noise ratio.

From the cysteine through the phenylalanine, the CDR3 covers 12 amino acids. The sequence is cut down to CDR3 DNA, 36 bases in frame from base 1. Based on the germline V gene, the CDR1 and CDR2 sequences are SGHTA and FQGNSA. This clonotype has a handful of counts. The antigen this receptor binds is unknown. A much larger clone differs by one base, so this may be a read error. The method was 5' RACE. Data came from an Illumina HiSeq 2000. Template switching introduced a universal primer binding site; the final cDNA contained a unique molecular identifier, enabling accurate counting of TCR cDNA molecules. Specific primers in the conserved constant-segment region were used to synthesize first-strand cDNA for the TCR alpha and beta chains. To control for contamination, each cDNA library was double barcoded with a SMART-Mk sample barcode plus Illumina barcodes. Two successive PCR steps introduced TruSeq adapter sequences along with Illumina sample barcodes. TCR alpha and beta cDNA libraries were sequenced on the Illumina HiSeq platform with custom primers. Regarding the original processing steps: Raw reads were processed with MiGEC to extract unique molecular identifiers, and MiXCR was used to determine CDR3 positions. For each individual, recombination models were inferred using an EM algorithm with the repgenHMM and IGoR tools. The tcR package in R was used for shared clonotype analysis, with sharing normalized by the product of cloneset sizes. To study raw recombination free of thymic and clonal selection effects, out-of-frame nonproductive sequences were analyzed. The public sequencing data were trimmed at Q25 with fastp and processed into clonotypes with MiXCR by TCRdb, which kept only in-frame beta chains. Under each unique CDR3 protein, matching rows form one entry showing the most common genes and DNA. Here the V and J calls rest on TCRdb's processing, not on the authors' analysis. The sample includes about 240,000 distinct CDR3 sequences, with about 10% observed a single time. The ten largest make up roughly 10% of the sample.

This clonotype originated in a man aged 45 to 65 in good health. The chain couples TRBV7-2 to TRBJ1-1, with no reliable assignment of the D segment. The sample consisted of memory T cells sorted from blood. Sample cell subset or site, as interpreted from the label and publication: CD45RO+ enriched T cells. DNA sequence: TGTGCCAGCAGCTTAGGTGGCACTGAAGTTTTCTTT. Its translation is CASSLGGTEVFF.